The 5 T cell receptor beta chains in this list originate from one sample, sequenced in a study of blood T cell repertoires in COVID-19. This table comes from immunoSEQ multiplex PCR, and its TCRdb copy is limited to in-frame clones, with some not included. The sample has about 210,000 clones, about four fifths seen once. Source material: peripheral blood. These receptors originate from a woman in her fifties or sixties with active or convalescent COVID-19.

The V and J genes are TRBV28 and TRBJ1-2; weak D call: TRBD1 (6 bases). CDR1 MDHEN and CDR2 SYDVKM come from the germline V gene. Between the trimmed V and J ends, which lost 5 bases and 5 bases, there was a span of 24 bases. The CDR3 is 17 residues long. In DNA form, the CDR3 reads TGTGCCAGCAGTACAAGGGGGAGGGGGAATGGAGAATATGGCTACACCTTC. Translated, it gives CASSTRGRGNGEYGYTF.

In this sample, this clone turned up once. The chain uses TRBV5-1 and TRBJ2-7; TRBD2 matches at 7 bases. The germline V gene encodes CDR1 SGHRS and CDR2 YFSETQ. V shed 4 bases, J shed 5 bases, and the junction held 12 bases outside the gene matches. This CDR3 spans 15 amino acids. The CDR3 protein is CASSGEGRSYDEQYF. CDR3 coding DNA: TGCGCCAGCAGCGGGGAGGGGAGGTCCTACGACGAGCAGTACTTC.

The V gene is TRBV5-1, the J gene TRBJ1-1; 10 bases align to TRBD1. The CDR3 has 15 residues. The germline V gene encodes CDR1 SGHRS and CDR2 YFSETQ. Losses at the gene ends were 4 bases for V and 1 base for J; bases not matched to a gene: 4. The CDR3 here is CASSLRDRGNTEAFF. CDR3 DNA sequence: TGCGCCAGCAGCCTCCGGGACAGGGGGAACACTGAAGCTTTCTTT.

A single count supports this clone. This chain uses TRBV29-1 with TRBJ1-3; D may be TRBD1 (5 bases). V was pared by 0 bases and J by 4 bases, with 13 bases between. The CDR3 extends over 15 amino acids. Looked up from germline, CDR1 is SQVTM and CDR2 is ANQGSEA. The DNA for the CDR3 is TGCAGCGTTGAAGATCGAGGGGCGGGAGGAAACACCATATATTTT. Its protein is CSVEDRGAGGNTIYF. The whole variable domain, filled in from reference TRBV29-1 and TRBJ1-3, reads SAVISQKPSRDICQRGTSLTIQCQVDSQVTMMFWYRQQPGQSLTLIATANQGSEATYESGFVIDKFPISRPNLTFSTLTVSNMSPEDSSIYLCSVEDRGAGGNTIYFGEGSWLTVV.

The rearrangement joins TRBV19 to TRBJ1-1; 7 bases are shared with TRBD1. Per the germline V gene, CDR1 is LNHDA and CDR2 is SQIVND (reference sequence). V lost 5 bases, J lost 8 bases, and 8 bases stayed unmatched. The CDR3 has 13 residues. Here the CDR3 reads CASSATRQGEAFF. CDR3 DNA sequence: TGTGCCAGTAGTGCTACTAGACAGGGAGAAGCTTTCTTT.